This T cell receptor (beta chain) was found in a study of T cells in Graves' hyperthyroidism and ophthalmopathy. This CDR3 has 13 residues. V lost 11 bases, J lost 3 bases, and 14 bases lay in between. Amplification of TCR beta CDR3 regions used RNA as the template. Initially, a first-round RT-PCR of the TCR CDR3 employed the HTBI primer set. Via MiXCR, TCRdb re-called the multiplex PCR reads, giving one row per CDR3 protein. The table shows about 180,000 distinct CDR3 sequences, with about 17% occurring only once. The sequencing sample was made of blood. The J gene is TRBJ1-5, the V gene TRBV12-3 or TRBV12-4, with D possibly matching TRBD1 (5 bases). This receptor was identified in a woman in her forties or fifties with Graves' hyperthyroidism. The CDR3 reads CASSGPYNQPQHF. CDR3 DNA: TGTGCCTCCTCGGGACCGTACAATCAGCCCCAGCATTTT.